This record covers a single T cell receptor beta chain. Sequencing relied on a cDNA template that was reverse transcribed from extracted RNA. Assay used: immunoSEQ multiplex PCR; TCRdb lists only in-frame clones, some missing. The data show around 140,000 clones, approximately 50% seen once. The source of the sample is a study of CD8+ T cells in alopecia areata. Across the study: At a dose of 5 to 10 mg twice daily, oral tofacitinib was given to treated patients.

Lesional scalp punch biopsies and peripheral blood came from alopecia areata patients. The germline V gene encodes CDR1 LNHNV and CDR2 YYDKDF (reference sequence). The CDR3 is 11 residues long. The ends were cut back, 11 bases at V and 6 bases at J, with 11 bases in the middle. The sample was CD4+ T cells sorted from blood, taken at week 0. The receptor was derived from a human donor with alopecia areata. The chain uses TRBV15 and TRBJ2-1; D is unresolved. The CDR3 region is CAPQTANEQFF. The CDR3 region has the DNA TGTGCCCCGCAGACCGCCAATGAGCAGTTCTTC.